By share, the clone carrying this T cell receptor (beta chain) counts as medium-sized. These data are taken from a study of blood T cell repertoires in COVID-19. Across the whole study: Samples representing acute and convalescent COVID-19 were sourced from the United States, Italy and Spain. The analysed material was cDNA or gDNA that came from T cells, B-cell-depleted T cells, or PBMCs.

The germline V gene encodes CDR1 SGHNT and CDR2 YYREEE (reference sequence). The CDR3 sequence is 14 residues long. V shed 4 bases and J shed 3 bases, with 13 bases lying between them. Per the authors' pipeline: Counts of nucleated cells, estimated from reference gene primer amplification, were obtained. Clones were sequenced by immunoSEQ multiplex PCR, and TCRdb holds only the in-frame ones, with some missing. V and J calls and clone size come straight from that table; D and trimming were deduced from the DNA. The sample holds approximately 76,000 clones, about nine tenths seen once. The TCR comes from an older woman with acute or convalescent COVID-19. The sequencing sample was made of peripheral blood. The J gene is TRBJ2-5, the V gene TRBV5-4; D is unresolved. CDR3 sequence (DNA): TGTGCCAGCAGCCCACCCCGCGATGAAGAGACCCAGTACTTC. Translated, it gives CASSPPRDEETQYF. Based on the CDR3 plus reference TRBV5-4 and TRBJ2-5, the full variable domain is ETGVTQSPTHLIKTRGQQVTLRCSSQSGHNTVSWYQQALGQGPQFIFQYYREEENGRGNFPPRFSGLQFPNYSSELNVNALELDDSALYLCASSPPRDEETQYFGPGTRLLVL.